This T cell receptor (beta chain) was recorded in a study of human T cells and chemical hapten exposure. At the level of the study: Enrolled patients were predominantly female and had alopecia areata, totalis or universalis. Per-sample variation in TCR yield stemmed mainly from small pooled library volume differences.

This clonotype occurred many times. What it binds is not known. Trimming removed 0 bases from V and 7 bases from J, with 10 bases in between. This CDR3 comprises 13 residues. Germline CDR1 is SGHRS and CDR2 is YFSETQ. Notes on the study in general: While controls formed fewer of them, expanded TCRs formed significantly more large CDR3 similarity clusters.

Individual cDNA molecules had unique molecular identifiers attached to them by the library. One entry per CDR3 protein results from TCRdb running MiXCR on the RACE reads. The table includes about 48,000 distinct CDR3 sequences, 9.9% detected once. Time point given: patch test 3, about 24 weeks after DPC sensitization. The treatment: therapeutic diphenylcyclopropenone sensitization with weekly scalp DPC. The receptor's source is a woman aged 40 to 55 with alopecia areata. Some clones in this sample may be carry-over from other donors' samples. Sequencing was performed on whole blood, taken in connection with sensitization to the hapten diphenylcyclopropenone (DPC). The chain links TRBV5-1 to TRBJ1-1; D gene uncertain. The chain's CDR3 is CASSLGSQVEAFF. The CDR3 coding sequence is TGCGCCAGCAGCTTGGGATCCCAAGTTGAAGCTTTCTTT.